Shown below are 5 T cell receptor beta chains from a single sample sequenced in a study of blood T cell repertoires in COVID-19. Generated by immunoSEQ multiplex PCR, the TCRdb table keeps only in-frame clones and is missing some. The table has 110,000 to 150,000 clones, roughly 86% seen once. The sequenced material came from peripheral blood. Source of these receptors: a human donor in a cohort sampled during active COVID-19.

This sequence joins TRBV29-1 and TRBJ1-2, with 9 bases that match TRBD1. There are 13 residues in the CDR3. The germline CDR1 and CDR2 sequences are SQVTM and ANQGSEA. The ends lost 4 bases at V and 6 bases at J; junction bases unmatched: 6. CDR3 nucleotides: TGCAGCGTTGGGACAGGGGAAAGGGATGGCTACACCTTC. Amino acids: CSVGTGERDGYTF.

The CDR3 DNA follows: TGCACCAGCAGCCAAGAAGCCCTAGCGGGATCGTCGGAGCAGTACTTC. Translated: CTSSQEALAGSSEQYF. The rearrangement links TRBV1 to TRBJ2-7; the table's D call of TRBD2 was not tested on the DNA. TRBV1 is a pseudogene segment. The CDR3 is 16 amino acids.

J is TRBJ1-2 and V is TRBV20-1, with unresolved D. Trimming pared 5 bases from V and 6 bases from J, leaving 10 bases between. The germline V gene encodes CDR1 DFQATT and CDR2 SNEGSKA (reference sequence). The CDR3 covers 11 residues. The CDR3 DNA sequence: TGCAGTGCTCCAAGAGCGGATGGCTACACCTTC. Encoded protein: CSAPRADGYTF.

This clone was detected once. The V call is TRBV2, the J call TRBJ1-1; 12 bases agree with TRBD1. V gave up 3 bases and J gave up 4 bases; unmatched junction bases: 9. The CDR3 length is 17 residues. Germline V gene sequence: CDR1 SNHLY, CDR2 FYNNEI. This chain's CDR3 is CASSDWGQGAGGTEAFF. The CDR3 DNA is TGTGCCAGCAGTGATTGGGGACAGGGGGCGGGTGGCACTGAAGCTTTCTTT.

The genes are TRBV30 and TRBJ2-3, with a tentative D call TRBD2 (5 bases). This CDR3 has 14 residues. CDR1 is GTSNPN, CDR2 SVGIG, per germline (reference sequence). Trimming removed 2 bases at V and 0 bases at J, with 9 bases between. The CDR3 DNA reads as TGTGCCTGGAGTATAGCGACTAGCACAGATACGCAGTATTTT. This gives the protein CAWSIATSTDTQYF.